This T cell receptor (beta chain) was profiled in a study of STAT3 mutations in large granular lymphocyte leukemia. Study-level findings and limits: At least one immunodominant TCR beta clonotype appeared in every T-cell large granular lymphocyte leukemia patient.

Around 40,000 productive templates were obtained per sample on average. This table comes from immunoSEQ multiplex PCR, and its TCRdb copy is limited to in-frame clones, with some not included. The repertoire includes nearly 25,000 clones, roughly 93% of them detected once, and more than 6% sits in the top ten. V shed 6 bases, J shed 4 bases, and the junction held 4 bases outside the gene matches. Germline V gene data show CDR1 as KGHSH and CDR2 as LQKENI. CDR3 size: 13 residues. Concerning this clone itself: Antigen specificity is unknown.

The chain carries TRBV18 and TRBJ1-1; TRBD1 aligns across 8 bases. This sequence was found in a man between 40 and 49 years old with T-cell large granular lymphocyte leukemia. Some clones in this sample may be carry-over from other donors' samples. The sample was peripheral blood mononuclear cells. CDR3 sequence: CASSPGQATEAFF. In DNA form, the CDR3 reads TGTGCCAGCTCCCCGGGACAGGCCACTGAAGCTTTCTTT.